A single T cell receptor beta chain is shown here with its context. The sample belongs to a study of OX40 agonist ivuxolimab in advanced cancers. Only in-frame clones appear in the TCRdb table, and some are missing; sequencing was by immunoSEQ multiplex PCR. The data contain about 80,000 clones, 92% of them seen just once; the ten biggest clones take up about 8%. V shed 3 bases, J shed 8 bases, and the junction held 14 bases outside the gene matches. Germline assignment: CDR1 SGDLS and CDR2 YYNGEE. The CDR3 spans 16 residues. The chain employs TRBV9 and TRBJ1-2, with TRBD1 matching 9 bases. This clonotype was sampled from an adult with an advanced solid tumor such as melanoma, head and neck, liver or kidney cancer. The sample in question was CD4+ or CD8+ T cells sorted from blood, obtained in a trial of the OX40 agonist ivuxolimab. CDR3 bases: TGTGCCAGCAGCGCCTCACCACAACAGGGGGCTGAAGGCTACACCTTC. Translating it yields CASSASPQQGAEGYTF.